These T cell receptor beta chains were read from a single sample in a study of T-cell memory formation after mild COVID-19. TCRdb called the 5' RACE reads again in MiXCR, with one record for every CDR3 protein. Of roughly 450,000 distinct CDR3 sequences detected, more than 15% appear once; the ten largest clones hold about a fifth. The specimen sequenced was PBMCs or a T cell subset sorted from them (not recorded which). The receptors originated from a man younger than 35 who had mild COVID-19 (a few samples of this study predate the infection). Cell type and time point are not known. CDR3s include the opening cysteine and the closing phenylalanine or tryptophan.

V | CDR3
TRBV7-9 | CASSSKEPMNTEAFF
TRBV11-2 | CASSPTVDTEAFF
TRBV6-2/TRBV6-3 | CASSYLQRGGYTF
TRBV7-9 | CASSLRGAGSDTQYF
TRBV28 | CASSSGRWPQYF
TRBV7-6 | CASSLPSSGGFSYNEQFF
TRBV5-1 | CASSFTLGGSTANTGELFF
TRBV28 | CASGGTGGLRNEQFF
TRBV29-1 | CSVEQTGGVETGELFF
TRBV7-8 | CASSSQRGGTGELFF
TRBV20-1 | CSARGAGRSGNQPQHF
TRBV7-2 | CASRTGLASDIQYF
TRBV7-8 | CASSSRQGQGANTEAFF
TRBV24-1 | CATSAQSNQPQHF
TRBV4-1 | CASSPTSGGTYQETQYF
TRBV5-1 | CASSLASGTGQETQYF
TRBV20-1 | CSARGGTEAFF
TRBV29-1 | CSVERPNTGELFF
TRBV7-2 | CASSPDFPDTQYF
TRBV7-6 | CASTRGGMNTEAFF
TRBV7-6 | CASSLGPEEELFF
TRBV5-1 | CASSLEGQGAAFF
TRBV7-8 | CASSLPGLAGTDTQYF
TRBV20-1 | CSAKSYFLGNYGYTF
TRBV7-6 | CASSLGKGNTEAFF
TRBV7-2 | CASSRRQGTGNTIYF
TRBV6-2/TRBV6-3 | CASSRPGGGGYTF
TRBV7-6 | CASTGTGGEEQYF
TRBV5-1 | CASSLALSAGDSGTQYF
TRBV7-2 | CASSGYSGANVLTF
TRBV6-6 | CASRYRDRHQETQYF
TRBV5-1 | CASSWSLQGANEQFF
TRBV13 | CASSLGLAGGSYGYTF
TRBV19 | CASTRGGSEQFF
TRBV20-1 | CSAQDQGQSTDTQYF
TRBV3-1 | CASSRPTGGRNEQFF
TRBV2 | CASSPMRVRETQYF
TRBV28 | CASLDRFYGYTF
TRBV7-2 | CASSSGQEGISPLHF
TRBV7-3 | CASSLTRRENTEAFF
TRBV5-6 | CASSLQTEAFF
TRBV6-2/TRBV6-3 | CASSELTGVNTEAFF
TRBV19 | CASSIAGIMYGYTF
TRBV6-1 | CASSVAVRRYTGELFF
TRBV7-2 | CASSKGGTSGNTIYF
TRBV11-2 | CASSFGVGYGYTF
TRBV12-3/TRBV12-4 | CASSFDRVNNEQFF
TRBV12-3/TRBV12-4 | CATHRGGAWDTQYF
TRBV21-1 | CASSKVDEGYTF
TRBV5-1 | CASSLVAGGPNEQFF
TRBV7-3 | CASSLMGSTQYF